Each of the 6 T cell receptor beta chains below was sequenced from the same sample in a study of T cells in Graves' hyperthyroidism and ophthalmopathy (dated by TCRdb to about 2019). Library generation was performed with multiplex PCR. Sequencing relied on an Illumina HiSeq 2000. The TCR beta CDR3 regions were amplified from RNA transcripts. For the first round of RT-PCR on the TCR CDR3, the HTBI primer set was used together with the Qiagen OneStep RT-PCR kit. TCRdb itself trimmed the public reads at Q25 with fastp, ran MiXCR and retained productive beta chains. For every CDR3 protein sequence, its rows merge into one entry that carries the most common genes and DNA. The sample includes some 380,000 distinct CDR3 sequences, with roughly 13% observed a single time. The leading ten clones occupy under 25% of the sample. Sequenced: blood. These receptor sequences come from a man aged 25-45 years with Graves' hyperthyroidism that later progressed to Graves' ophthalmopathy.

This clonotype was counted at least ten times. In nucleotides, the CDR3 is TGTGCCAGCAGCTTAGTTAGCGGGGGGGCGTCAGGCTATGAGCAGTTCTTC. Its protein is CASSLVSGGASGYEQFF. V gene TRBV7-2 combines with J gene TRBJ2-1, with 11 bases identical to TRBD2. Germline V gene data show CDR1 as SGHTA and CDR2 as FQGNSA. The CDR3 length is 17 residues. Trimming took 1 base from V and 8 from J; bases not matched to a gene: 10.

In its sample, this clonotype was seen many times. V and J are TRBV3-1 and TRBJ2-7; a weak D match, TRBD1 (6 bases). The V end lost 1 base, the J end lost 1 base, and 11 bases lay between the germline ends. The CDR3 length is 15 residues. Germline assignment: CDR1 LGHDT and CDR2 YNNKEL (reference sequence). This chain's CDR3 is CASSQVGQGSYEQYF. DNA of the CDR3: TGTGCCAGCAGCCAAGTGGGGCAGGGGTCCTACGAGCAGTACTTC.

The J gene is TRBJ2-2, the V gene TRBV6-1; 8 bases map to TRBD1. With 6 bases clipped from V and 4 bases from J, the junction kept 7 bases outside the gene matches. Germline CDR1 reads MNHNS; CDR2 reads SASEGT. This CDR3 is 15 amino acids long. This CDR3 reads CASSPRGPGTGELFF. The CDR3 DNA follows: TGTGCCAGCAGCCCCAGGGGGCCGGGCACCGGGGAGCTGTTTTTT.

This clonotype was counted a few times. CDR3 nucleotide sequence: TGTGCCAGCAGCCCAAGGGGGGGGGCAGATACGCAGTATTTT. Its translation: CASSPRGGADTQYF. The chain is built from TRBV7-2 and TRBJ2-3; D is possibly TRBD2 (7 bases). V lost 5 bases and J 4 bases, leaving 13 bases between the germline ends. Germline V gives CDR1 SGHTA, CDR2 FQGNSA. CDR3 length: 14 residues.

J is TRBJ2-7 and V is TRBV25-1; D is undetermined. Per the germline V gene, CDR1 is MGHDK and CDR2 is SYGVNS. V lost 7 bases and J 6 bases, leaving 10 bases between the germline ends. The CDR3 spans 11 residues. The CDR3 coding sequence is TGTGCCAGCATTCATCCGCGCGAGCAGTACTTC. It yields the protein CASIHPREQYF.

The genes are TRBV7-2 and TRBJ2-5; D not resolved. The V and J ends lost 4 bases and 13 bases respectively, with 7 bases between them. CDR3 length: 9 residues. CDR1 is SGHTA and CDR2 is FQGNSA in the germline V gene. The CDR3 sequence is CASSYPGYF. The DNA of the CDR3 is TGTGCCAGCAGCTACCCGGGGTACTTC.